This passage covers 21 T cell receptor beta chains from one sample sequenced in a study of T cell responses to AZD1222 COVID-19 vaccine. Data came from immunoSEQ multiplex PCR; TCRdb stores just in-frame clones and leaves some out. The table shows around 130,000 clones, with around 90% occurring only once. Sequencing used peripheral blood, obtained 28 days after the second AZD1222 dose. Source of these receptors: an adult who received the AZD1222 COVID-19 vaccine.

This clone was observed a single time. The genes are TRBV7-6 and TRBJ2-5; 9 nucleotides align to TRBD2. Per germline, CDR1 SGHVS and CDR2 FNYEAQ. Trimming took 1 base from V and 7 from J; bases not matched to a gene: 10. This CDR3 region has 16 residues. CDR3 DNA sequence: TGTGCCAGCAGCTTAGATTCTAGCGGGGCCCTGGGGACCCAGTACTTC. It is translated as CASSLDSSGALGTQYF.

This chain joins TRBV6-5 and TRBJ1-2; TRBD1 aligns across 9 bases. CDR3 size: 13 residues. With V trimmed by 5 bases and J by 7 bases, 5 bases remained unmatched. Germline loops: CDR1 MNHEY, CDR2 SVGAGI. The CDR3 reads CASSQQGAGGYTF. DNA for the CDR3: TGTGCCAGCAGTCAACAGGGGGCTGGTGGCTACACCTTC.

The gene calls are TRBV7-3 and TRBJ1-2; weak D call: TRBD1 (5 bases). The V gene lost 5 bases and the J gene lost 8 bases, with 15 bases spanning the gap. The CDR3 is 13 amino acids. Germline CDR1 reads SGHTA; CDR2 reads FQGTGA. The CDR3 bases are TGTGCCAGCAGCCCGCGGGGCGGGGGGGGCTACACCTTC. It translates to CASSPRGGGGYTF.

This chain connects TRBV5-4 to TRBJ2-7; tentatively, D is TRBD2 (6 bases). This CDR3 comprises 14 residues. Deletions cut 4 bases from V and 2 bases from J, with 13 bases between. From germline, CDR1 is SGHNT and CDR2 YYREEE (reference sequence). CDR3 sequence (DNA): TGTGCCAGCAGCCCCGGGCGGGGTGCCTACGAGCAGTACTTC. It encodes CASSPGRGAYEQYF.

This chain connects TRBV6-1 to TRBJ2-3, with TRBD2 identical over 8 bases. Germline V gene sequence: CDR1 MNHNS, CDR2 SASEGT. The CDR3 runs to 16 residues. Unmatched junction bases numbered 6, after V lost 4 bases and J lost 0 bases. Here the CDR3 reads CASSGQSSGSTDTQYF. CDR3 nucleotides: TGTGCCAGCAGTGGACAATCTAGCGGGAGCACAGATACGCAGTATTTT.

This chain links TRBV9 with TRBJ1-3, with D perhaps TRBD1 (6 bases). The germline V gene has CDR1 SGDLS and CDR2 YYNGEE. CDR3 size: 15 residues. V lost 4 bases, J lost 1 base, and 12 bases lay in between. The CDR3 nucleotides read TGTGCCAGCAGCCAACAGGGTACTTCTGGAAACACCATATATTTT. Residues: CASSQQGTSGNTIYF.

The V and J genes are TRBV10-3 and TRBJ1-5; TRBD1 agrees at 8 bases. The ends lost 5 bases at V and 5 bases at J; junction bases unmatched: 5. Germline CDR1 reads ENHRY; CDR2 reads SYGVKD. CDR3 length: 14 amino acids. The CDR3 DNA sequence: TGTGCCATCAGTCCCGACAGGGGAGATCAGCCCCAGCATTTT. Protein: CAISPDRGDQPQHF.

The chain couples TRBV9 to TRBJ1-3, with 7 bases fitting TRBD1. CDR1 is SGDLS and CDR2 is YYNGEE in the germline V gene. The junction had 2 bases not matched to a gene; V was cut back by 0 bases and J by 2 bases. CDR3 length: 15 amino acids. CDR3 sequence: CASSVGQGAGNTIYF. Here the CDR3 DNA reads TGTGCCAGCAGCGTAGGACAGGGTGCTGGAAACACCATATATTTT.

Comment on this clone: A junction end diverges from the germline sequence, so it may reflect a read error. This chain joins TRBV7-7 and TRBJ2-3; tentative D call: TRBD2 (6 bases). The CDR3 is 15 residues long. The germline V gene encodes CDR1 SSHAT and CDR2 FNYEAQ (reference sequence). CDR3 residues: CASSLRDSGTDTQYF. As DNA, the CDR3 is TGTGCTAGCAGCTTAAGGGACTCGGGCACAGATACGCAGTATTTT.

The chain recombines TRBV3-1 (or the pseudogene TRBV3-2) with TRBJ1-6; 9 nucleotides agree with TRBD1. J was trimmed by 10 bases and V by 1 base; bases with no gene match: 8. The CDR3 runs 16 residues. The germline V gene has CDR1 LGHDT and CDR2 YNNKEL (reference sequence). CDR3 coding DNA: TGTGCCAGCAGCCAAGCAAGTCACAGGGGGCAATCACCCCTCCACTTT. Translated: CASSQASHRGQSPLHF.

V gene TRBV19 combines with J gene TRBJ2-1; 8 bases are shared with TRBD1. The CDR3 has 15 amino acids. The V gene end was trimmed by 5 bases and the J gene end by 5 bases; junction bases not matched to a gene: 8. Germline V lookup: CDR1 LNHDA, CDR2 SQIVND (reference sequence). This CDR3 is CASSSRTGSNNEQFF. DNA for the CDR3: TGTGCCAGTAGTTCGAGGACAGGGTCAAACAATGAGCAGTTCTTC.

V is TRBV27 and J is TRBJ2-3, with 8 bases lining up with TRBD1. The CDR3 spans 16 residues. Germline V gene data show CDR1 as MNHEY and CDR2 as SMNVEV (reference sequence). V lost 5 bases to trimming and J lost 5 bases; unmatched junction nucleotides: 12. The CDR3 coding sequence is TGTGCCAGCAGTGCGAATCCCTGGACAGGGAGAGATACGCAGTATTTT. Translated: CASSANPWTGRDTQYF.

This clone was observed once. The gene calls are TRBV7-9 and TRBJ2-3; no reliable D call. The V end lost 5 bases, the J end lost 6 bases, and 9 bases lay between the germline ends. The CDR3 extends over 12 amino acids. Germline V gene data show CDR1 as SEHNR and CDR2 as FQNEAQ (reference sequence). CDR3 sequence reads: CASSLTSDTQYF. The CDR3 region has the DNA TGTGCCAGCAGCCTCACCAGCGATACGCAGTATTTT.

This chain links TRBV12-3 or TRBV12-4 with TRBJ1-1; 7 positions agree with TRBD1. Unmatched junction bases numbered 6, after V lost 7 bases and J lost 4 bases. This CDR3 is 13 amino acids long. The chain's CDR3 is CASTGTALTEAFF. DNA for the CDR3: TGTGCCAGCACCGGGACAGCCCTCACTGAAGCTTTCTTT.

Here the CDR3 DNA reads TGCAGCGTGGGGGGCCTAGCGGGGGCAATCTACAATGAGCAGTTCTTC. Translation: CSVGGLAGAIYNEQFF. The chain carries TRBV29-1 and TRBJ2-1; 10 positions agree with TRBD2. Germline CDR1 is SQVTM and CDR2 is ANQGSEA. The CDR3 covers 16 residues. With V trimmed by 6 bases and J by 3 bases, 11 bases remained unmatched.

This sequence joins TRBV14 and TRBJ2-1; a possible D gene is TRBD2 (5 bases). The V and J ends lost 1 base and 8 bases respectively, with 15 bases between them. This CDR3 contains 15 residues. CDR1 SGHDN and CDR2 FVKESK come from the germline V gene. CDR3 nucleotide sequence: TGTGCCAGCAGCCAAGTTGGTGGGAGTCGAGATGAGCAGTTCTTC. Amino acid sequence: CASSQVGGSRDEQFF.

The gene calls are TRBV7-2 and TRBJ2-2; a weak D match, TRBD2 (6 bases). There are 15 residues in the CDR3. Germline V gene sequence: CDR1 SGHTA, CDR2 FQGNSA. The V end was cut by 5 bases, the J end by 3 bases, with 13 bases between. The CDR3 sequence: CASSLRGLDTGELFF. The CDR3 DNA is TGTGCCAGCAGCCTACGGGGGTTGGACACCGGGGAGCTGTTTTTT.

The chain uses TRBV28 and TRBJ1-2; 7 nucleotides agree with TRBD1. Looked up from germline, CDR1 is MDHEN and CDR2 is SYDVKM. Losses at the gene ends were 6 bases for V and 0 bases for J; bases not matched to a gene: 1. The CDR3 totals 13 residues. CDR3 sequence (DNA): TGTGCCAGCAGGGGACAGCCTAACTATGGCTACACCTTC. Its translation: CASRGQPNYGYTF.

V gene TRBV6-1 combines with J gene TRBJ1-4; D remains ambiguous. The germline V gene encodes CDR1 MNHNS and CDR2 SASEGT. The length of the CDR3 is 15 residues. Between the trimmed V and J ends, which lost 1 base and 8 bases, there was a span of 14 bases. The CDR3, as DNA: TGTGCCAGCAGTGAAGGGCCGACCGAGTACGAAAAACTGTTTTTT. Translating it yields CASSEGPTEYEKLFF.

The chain carries TRBV6-1 and TRBJ1-6, with TRBD1 as a possible D gene (5 bases). Germline V gene sequence: CDR1 MNHNS, CDR2 SASEGT. The CDR3 is made up of 14 amino acids. V lost 1 base and J lost 10, with 11 bases in between. This chain's CDR3 is CASSEVEGRSPLHF. DNA for the CDR3: TGTGCCAGCAGTGAAGTAGAGGGGCGATCACCCCTCCACTTT.

This clone showed up just once. The CDR3 sequence is CASSEVGLVNEQFF. As DNA, the CDR3 is TGTGCCAGCAGTGAAGTTGGTCTGGTAAATGAGCAGTTCTTC. The chain recombines TRBV6-1 with TRBJ2-1; D unclear. Trimming left V 1 base short and J 7 bases short, with 11 bases between. The germline V gene encodes CDR1 MNHNS and CDR2 SASEGT. The CDR3 has 14 amino acids.